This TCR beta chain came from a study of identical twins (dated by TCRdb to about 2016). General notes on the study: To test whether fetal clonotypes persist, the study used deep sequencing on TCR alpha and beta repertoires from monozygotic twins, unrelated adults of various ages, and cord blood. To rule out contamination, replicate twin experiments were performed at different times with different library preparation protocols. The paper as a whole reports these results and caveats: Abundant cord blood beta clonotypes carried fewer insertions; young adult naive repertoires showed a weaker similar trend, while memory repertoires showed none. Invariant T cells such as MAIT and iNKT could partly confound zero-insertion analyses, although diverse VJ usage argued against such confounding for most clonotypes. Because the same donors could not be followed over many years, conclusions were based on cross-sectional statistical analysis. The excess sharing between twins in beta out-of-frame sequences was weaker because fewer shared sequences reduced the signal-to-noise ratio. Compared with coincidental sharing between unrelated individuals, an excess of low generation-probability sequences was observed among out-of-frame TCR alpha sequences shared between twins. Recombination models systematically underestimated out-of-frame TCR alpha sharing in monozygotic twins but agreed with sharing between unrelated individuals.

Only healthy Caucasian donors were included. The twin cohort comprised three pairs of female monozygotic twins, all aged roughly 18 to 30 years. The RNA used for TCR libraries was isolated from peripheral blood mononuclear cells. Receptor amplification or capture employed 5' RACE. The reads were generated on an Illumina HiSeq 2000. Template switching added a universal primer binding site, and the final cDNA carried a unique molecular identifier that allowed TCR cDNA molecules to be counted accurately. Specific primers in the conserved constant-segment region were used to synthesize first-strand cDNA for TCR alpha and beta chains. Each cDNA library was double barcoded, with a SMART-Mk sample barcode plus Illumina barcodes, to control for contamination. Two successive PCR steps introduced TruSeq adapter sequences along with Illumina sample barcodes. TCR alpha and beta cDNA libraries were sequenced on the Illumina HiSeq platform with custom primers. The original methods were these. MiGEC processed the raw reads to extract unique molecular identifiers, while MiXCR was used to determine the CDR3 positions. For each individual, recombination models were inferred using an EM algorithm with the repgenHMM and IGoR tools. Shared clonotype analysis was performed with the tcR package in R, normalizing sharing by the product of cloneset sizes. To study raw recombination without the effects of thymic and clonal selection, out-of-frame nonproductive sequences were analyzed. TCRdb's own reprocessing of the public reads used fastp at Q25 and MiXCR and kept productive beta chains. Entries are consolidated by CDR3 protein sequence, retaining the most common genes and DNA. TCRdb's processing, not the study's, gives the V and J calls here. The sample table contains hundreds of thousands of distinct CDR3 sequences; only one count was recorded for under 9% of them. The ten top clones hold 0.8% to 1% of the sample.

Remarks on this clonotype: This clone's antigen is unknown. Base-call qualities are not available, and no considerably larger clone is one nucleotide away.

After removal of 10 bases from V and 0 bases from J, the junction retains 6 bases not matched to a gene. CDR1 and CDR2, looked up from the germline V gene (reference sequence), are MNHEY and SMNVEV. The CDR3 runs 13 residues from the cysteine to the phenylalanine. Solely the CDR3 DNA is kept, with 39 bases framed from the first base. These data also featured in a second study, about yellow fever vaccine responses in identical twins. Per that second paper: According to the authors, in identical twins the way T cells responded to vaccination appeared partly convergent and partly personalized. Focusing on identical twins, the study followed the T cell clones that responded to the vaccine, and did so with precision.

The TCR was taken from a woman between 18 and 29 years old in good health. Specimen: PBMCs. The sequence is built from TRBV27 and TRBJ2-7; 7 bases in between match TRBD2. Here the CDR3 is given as CANSGTPSYEQYF. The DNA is TGTGCCAACAGCGGGACCCCCTCCTACGAGCAGTACTTC.